This record covers a single T cell receptor (beta chain). A read error may account for a junction end that differs from germline. These data originate in a study of control samples from healthy donors and cancer patients. The table came from immunoSEQ multiplex PCR; TCRdb's copy has only in-frame clones and leaves some out. The sample consists of around 100,000 clones, 90% of them appearing once. CDR3 length: 11 amino acids. Germline V gene data show CDR1 as MNHEY and CDR2 as SVGAGI. The clonotype originates from a young woman in good health. Material for sequencing was blood. The genes are TRBV6-5 and TRBJ1-2; D remains ambiguous. The DNA for the CDR3 is TGTGCCAGCAGAGGTGAGGGCCTTTCGTCCTTC. Translated: CASRGEGLSSF.